Detailed here is one TCR beta chain. With V trimmed by 5 bases and J by 3 bases, 6 bases remained unmatched. The CDR3 contains 14 residues. Germline assignment: CDR1 SGHTA and CDR2 FQGTGA. This sample is part of a study of control samples from healthy donors and cancer patients. This table comes from immunoSEQ multiplex PCR, and its TCRdb copy is limited to in-frame clones, with some not included. The sample records some 150,000 clones, roughly nine tenths being singletons. Sequencing was performed on blood. The TCR originated in a man aged 18 to 29 in good health. The chain combines TRBV7-3 with TRBJ2-7; 8 positions match TRBD1. The CDR3 protein is CASSPGGTGYEQYF. The CDR3 nucleotides read TGTGCCAGCAGCCCTGGGGGGACAGGCTACGAGCAGTACTTC. The full variable domain, in which reference TRBV7-3 and TRBJ2-7 provide the parts outside the CDR3, is GAGVSQTPSNKVTEKGKYVELRCDPISGHTALYWYRQSLGQGPEFLIYFQGTGAADDSGLPNDRFFAVRPEGSVSTLKIQRTERGDSAVYLCASSPGGTGYEQYFGPGTRLTVT.